This entry lists 26 T cell receptor beta chains sequenced from one sample in a study of early T cells in non-severe SARS-CoV-2 infection. TCRdb ran MiXCR on the 5' RACE reads and lists one entry per CDR3 protein. This sample has around 80,000 distinct CDR3 sequences; approximately 13% occur once, and the top ten carry about 1.5%. Sequencing used whole blood. The receptors were gathered from an adult who was a healthcare worker with PCR-confirmed SARS-CoV-2 infection or an uninfected control (not recorded which).

This clonotype was counted ten times or more. The chain recombines TRBV7-2 with TRBJ2-7; D not resolved. Germline assignment: CDR1 SGHTA and CDR2 FQGNSA. There are 13 residues in the CDR3. Trimming removed 2 bases at V and 6 bases at J, with 11 bases between. In DNA form, the CDR3 reads TGTGCCAGCAGCTTAACTCGTGAACGCGAGCAGTACTTC. Its protein is CASSLTREREQYF.

The V call is TRBV7-9, the J call TRBJ2-3, with 7 bases aligning to TRBD2. Germline values: CDR1 SEHNR, CDR2 FQNEAQ (reference sequence). The CDR3 spans 17 residues. The J segment lost 0 bases and the V segment lost 2 bases, leaving 8 bases of the junction unmatched. CDR3 amino acids: CASSLPPAGPSTDTQYF. CDR3 sequence (DNA): TGTGCCAGCAGCTTACCCCCAGCGGGGCCTAGCACAGATACGCAGTATTTT.

The genes are TRBV5-6 and TRBJ2-7; D gene ambiguous. The CDR3 consists of 12 residues. V was cut by 1 base and J by 2 bases, with 4 bases left in between. CDR1 and CDR2 from the germline V gene are SGHDT and YYEEEE. The CDR3 bases are TGTGCCAGCAGCTTGTCCACCTACGAGCAGTACTTC. Its protein product is CASSLSTYEQYF.

This sequence joins TRBV7-2 and TRBJ1-4; D is uncertain. This CDR3 spans 12 amino acids. V was pared by 2 bases and J by 8 bases, with 6 bases between. Germline V gives CDR1 SGHTA, CDR2 FQGNSA. In DNA, the CDR3 is TGTGCCAGCAGCTTAAGTGGGGAAAAACTGTTTTTT. Translating gives CASSLSGEKLFF.

This clonotype appeared many times. The gene calls are TRBV27 and TRBJ2-1, with 9 nucleotides matching TRBD1. The length of the CDR3 is 14 residues. J was trimmed by 5 bases and V by 3 bases; bases with no gene match: 2. Germline values: CDR1 MNHEY, CDR2 SMNVEV (reference sequence). The CDR3 loop reads CASSFRDRDNEQFF. The CDR3 DNA follows: TGTGCCAGCAGTTTCCGGGACAGGGACAATGAGCAGTTCTTC.

This clonotype was recorded many times. The chain employs TRBV6-5 and TRBJ1-3, with D unclear. Trimming removed 4 bases from V and 0 bases from J, with 10 bases in between. In germline, CDR1 is MNHEY, CDR2 SVGAGI. CDR3 size: 15 residues. CDR3 residues: CASSSKAYSGNTIYF. CDR3 nucleotide sequence: TGTGCCAGCAGTTCCAAGGCCTACTCTGGAAACACCATATATTTT.

On this clonotype itself: A read error may account for a junction end that differs from germline. The chain links TRBV7-7 to TRBJ2-1; D gene uncertain. This CDR3 has 13 amino acids. The germline V gene has CDR1 SSHAT and CDR2 FNYEAQ (reference sequence). CDR3 in DNA: TGTGCTAGCAGCCCCCTATCCTACAATGAGCAGTTCTTC. It codes for CASSPLSYNEQFF.

This chain's CDR3 is CASGWDRASYEQYF. CDR3 coding DNA: TGTGCTAGTGGTTGGGACAGGGCATCCTACGAGCAGTACTTC. This rearrangement joins TRBV12-5 to TRBJ2-7, with 9 bases lining up with TRBD1. The V gene's germline CDR1 is LGHNT and CDR2 FRNRAP. J was trimmed by 1 base and V by 4 bases; bases with no gene match: 2. The CDR3 is 14 amino acids.

This clonotype has a count of ten or more. V is TRBV29-1 and J is TRBJ2-5, with D maybe TRBD1 (5 bases). Germline CDR1 is SQVTM and CDR2 is ANQGSEA. V was pared by 5 bases and J by 2 bases, with 12 bases between. CDR3 size: 13 residues. CDR3 residues: CSVNGRAQETQYF. CDR3 coding DNA: TGCAGCGTTAACGGCAGGGCTCAAGAGACCCAGTACTTC.

This clonotype was detected many times. CDR3 sequence reads: CASSLPPRLAGVAATQYF. CDR3 DNA sequence: TGTGCCAGCAGCTTACCCCCCCGGCTAGCGGGGGTTGCGGCTACGCAGTATTTT. The chain joins TRBV7-9 to TRBJ2-3, with 10 bases that match TRBD2. The ends lost 2 bases at V and 8 bases at J; junction bases unmatched: 16. This CDR3 region has 18 residues. Germline V gene data show CDR1 as SEHNR and CDR2 as FQNEAQ (reference sequence).

This clonotype was seen only a few times. Here the CDR3 reads CASSLSGTGSYEQYF. The CDR3 DNA is TGTGCCAGCAGCTTATCCGGGACAGGGAGCTACGAGCAGTACTTC. The chain has TRBV11-2 and TRBJ2-7; 9 nucleotides line up with TRBD1. CDR1 is SGHAT, CDR2 FQNNGV, per germline. Trimming took 2 bases from V and 3 from J; bases not matched to a gene: 5. The CDR3 runs 15 residues.

There are a few counts of this clonotype. This chain connects TRBV10-3 to TRBJ2-3; TRBD1 aligns across 7 bases. The CDR3 is 18 amino acids. Germline V gene data show CDR1 as ENHRY and CDR2 as SYGVKD. V lost 3 bases and J lost 1; bases outside the gene matches: 13. For the CDR3, the DNA is TGTGCCATCAGTGATTCAAAGGCGACAGGGACCCGCACAGATACGCAGTATTTT. This gives the protein CAISDSKATGTRTDTQYF.

Notes on this clonotype: Just one base apart from a much larger clone, this may be a read error. The chain has TRBV6-2 or TRBV6-3 and TRBJ2-3; D is ambiguous. The CDR3 has 14 residues. Germline V lookup: CDR1 MNHEY, CDR2 SVGEGT. The CDR3 sequence: CVSAANGWGDTQYF. The CDR3 DNA follows: TGTGTCAGCGCTGCGAACGGATGGGGAGATACGCAGTATTTT.

Of note for this clonotype: A much larger clone differs by one base, so this may be a read error. The chain combines TRBV11-2 with TRBJ2-3; a possible D gene is TRBD2 (5 bases). The CDR3 totals 15 residues. Per germline, CDR1 SGHAT and CDR2 FQNNGV. The CDR3 nucleotides read TGTGCCGGCAGCTCCCAGACTGAGGGCGCAGATACGCAGTATTTT. Its translation is CAGSSQTEGADTQYF.

This clonotype was counted many times. The chain uses TRBV28 and TRBJ1-1; 8 nucleotides line up with TRBD1. Germline V gives CDR1 MDHEN, CDR2 SYDVKM. The CDR3 sequence is 15 residues long. V gave up 5 bases and J gave up 5 bases; unmatched junction bases: 10. The CDR3 bases are TGTGCCAGCAGTCCAGGGGGCACGGGTAGGACTGAAGCTTTCTTT. Protein sequence: CASSPGGTGRTEAFF.

Many counts were recorded for this clonotype. The chain employs TRBV4-3 and TRBJ2-1; 10 bases agree with TRBD2. J gave up 9 bases and V 4 bases, and 6 bases lay outside the gene matches. The CDR3 spans 14 residues. Germline lookup yields CDR1 LGHNA and CDR2 YSLEER. This chain's CDR3 is CASSLGTSVSEQFF. DNA of the CDR3: TGCGCCAGCAGCCTTGGGACTAGCGTTTCTGAGCAGTTCTTC.

The V gene is TRBV6-5, the J gene TRBJ1-1; 8 bases are shared with TRBD1. The CDR3 runs to 12 residues. The V gene end was trimmed by 6 bases and the J gene end by 8 bases; junction bases not matched to a gene: 5. The germline V gene encodes CDR1 MNHEY and CDR2 SVGAGI. The CDR3 is CASSTTGGEAFF. In DNA form, the CDR3 reads TGTGCCAGCAGCACCACAGGGGGAGAAGCTTTCTTT.

This clonotype was recorded at least ten times. V and J are TRBV7-6 and TRBJ2-3; no reliable D call. The V and J ends lost 6 bases and 0 bases respectively, with 13 bases between them. Per the germline V gene, CDR1 is SGHVS and CDR2 is FNYEAQ. The CDR3 is 15 residues long. CDR3 nucleotides: TGTGCCAGCAGACCAACGACCCAAAGCACAGATACGCAGTATTTT. Amino acids: CASRPTTQSTDTQYF.

This clonotype was observed many times. This chain joins TRBV7-2 and TRBJ2-1; D perhaps matches TRBD2 (5 bases). Germline CDR1 reads SGHTA; CDR2 reads FQGNSA. This CDR3 region has 18 residues. V was shortened by 5 bases and J by 2 bases, with 22 bases between the two germline ends. The chain's CDR3 is CASSRQPPTSYPYNEQFF. For the CDR3, the DNA is TGTGCCAGCAGCCGTCAGCCCCCCACTAGTTACCCCTACAATGAGCAGTTCTTC.

V gene TRBV6-5 combines with J gene TRBJ1-2; D uncertain. From germline, CDR1 is MNHEY and CDR2 SVGAGI. The CDR3 totals 15 residues. V was clipped by 0 bases and J by 7 bases, with 15 bases between them. The CDR3: CASSYSSGDVAGYTF. In nucleotides, the CDR3 is TGTGCCAGCAGTTACTCGTCGGGAGATGTCGCTGGCTACACCTTC.

J is TRBJ2-1 and V is TRBV7-2; TRBD1 matches 7 bases. CDR3 length: 13 amino acids. With 5 bases clipped from V and 10 bases from J, the junction kept 8 bases outside the gene matches. Germline V gene data show CDR1 as SGHTA and CDR2 as FQGNSA. Here the CDR3 reads CASSVDRVREQFF. In DNA form, the CDR3 reads TGTGCCAGCAGCGTAGACAGGGTGCGGGAGCAGTTCTTC.

V usage is TRBV27 and J usage is TRBJ2-4; D is uncertain. The length of the CDR3 is 14 residues. Germline V gene lookup returns CDR1 MNHEY and CDR2 SMNVEV (reference sequence). The germline V and J ends were trimmed by 6 bases and 1 base, with 10 bases remaining between them. The CDR3 reads CASSTKSAKNIQYF. The CDR3 DNA is TGTGCCAGCAGCACTAAATCTGCCAAAAACATTCAGTACTTC.

The chain carries TRBV7-9 and TRBJ1-4; D ambiguous. Trimming cost V 5 bases and J 4 bases, with 11 bases left between them. CDR3 length equals 14 residues. CDR1 SEHNR and CDR2 FQNEAQ come from the germline V gene (reference sequence). CDR3 amino acids: CASSAAAYNEKLFF. CDR3 in DNA: TGTGCCAGCAGCGCCGCGGCCTATAATGAAAAACTGTTTTTT.

The genes are TRBV6-6 and TRBJ1-5; 8 nucleotides match TRBD1. Germline trimming cut 6 bases from V and 4 bases from J; bases unmatched to any gene: 2. The CDR3 loop spans 13 amino acids. Per the germline V gene, CDR1 is MNHNY and CDR2 is SVGAGI (reference sequence). CDR3 amino acids: CASRGQANQPQHF. As DNA, the CDR3 is TGTGCCAGCAGGGGACAGGCTAATCAGCCCCAGCATTTT.

This rearrangement joins TRBV5-8 to TRBJ2-4, with TRBD1 as a possible D gene (5 bases). In germline, CDR1 is SGHTS, CDR2 YDEGEE. The CDR3 length is 14 residues. The ends were cut back, 0 bases at V and 9 bases at J, with 13 bases in the middle. The DNA for the CDR3 is TGTGCCAGCAGCTTGGGGTTCAGGGCTAGCATTCAGTACTTC. This translates into CASSLGFRASIQYF.

This clonotype has at least ten counts. CDR3 sequence (DNA): TGTGCCAGCAGCTTTAGAGGAATTGGCACTAGCGGGATCACCTACGAGCAGTACTTC. Its translation is CASSFRGIGTSGITYEQYF. This chain links TRBV7-2 with TRBJ2-7; 10 bases are shared with TRBD2. Per germline, CDR1 SGHTA and CDR2 FQGNSA. V lost 3 bases and J lost 2; bases outside the gene matches: 16. The CDR3 is made up of 19 amino acids.